This T cell receptor beta chain is drawn from a study of cytomegalovirus exposure and HLA in healthy donors. As for the study in general: The Caucasian-associated ancestry cluster contained 75% to 85% of the roughly 370 genotyped donors.

PCR amplification relied on 60 Vbeta primers (plus 13 Jbeta primers). Profiling relied on immunoSEQ multiplex PCR, and the TCRdb table lists in-frame clones only, not all of them. The data hold 150,000 or so clones, with roughly 79% observed a single time. This CDR3 comprises 16 residues. CDR1 and CDR2 from the germline V gene are SGHTA and FQGNSA. Trimming took off 0 bases at V and 6 bases at J, with 15 bases between the two ends. Details on this clone: Its specificity is not known.

Overall study findings and caveats: Some TCR beta chains (about 180 of them) were listed as cytomegalovirus-associated.

The V and J genes are TRBV7-2 and TRBJ2-1, with D possibly TRBD1 on 6 matching bases. Sequencing was done on a sample of PBMCs. The sequence derives from a woman aged 40 to 49 in good health and CMV-seropositive. The CDR3 region has the DNA TGTGCCAGCAGCTTAGCGTTTTCGGGACAATTCAATGAGCAGTTCTTC. It translates to CASSLAFSGQFNEQFF. Full variable domain (outside the CDR3, taken from reference TRBV7-2 and TRBJ2-1): GAGVSQSPSNKVTEKGKDVELRCDPISGHTALYWYRQSLGQGLEFLIYFQGNSAPDKSGLPSDRFSAERTGGSVSTLTIQRTQQEDSAVYLCASSLAFSGQFNEQFFGPGTRLTVL.